This is a list of T cell receptor beta chains from one sample in a study of blood T cell repertoires in COVID-19. Method: immunoSEQ multiplex PCR; TCRdb's copy keeps in-frame clones and lacks some. Of under 85,000 clones detected, less than 90% appear once; the ten largest clones hold under 3%. The sequencing input was peripheral blood. The receptor set was obtained from a man at least 80 years old with acute or convalescent COVID-19. The CDR3 runs from the conserved cysteine through the conserved F or W. A D gene is named only where the DNA matches it firmly. A row's size may be missing; if present it is once, few, many or a size class.

TRBV7-8	TRBJ1-1	.	.	CASSLDRAIEAFF	TGTGCCAGCAGCTTAGACAGGGCAATTGAAGCTTTCTTT
TRBV28	TRBJ1-5	.	few	CASILAGYSNQPQHF	TGTGCCAGCATCCTAGCCGGCTATAGCAATCAGCCCCAGCATTTT
TRBV24-1	TRBJ2-7	TRBD1	.	CATSDFGQGVHEQYF	TGTGCCACCAGTGATTTTGGACAGGGCGTACACGAGCAGTACTTC
TRBV5-1	TRBJ1-1	.	.	CASSLLGRVNTEAFF	TGCGCCAGCAGCTTGTTAGGCAGGGTGAACACTGAAGCTTTCTTT
TRBV3-1/TRBV3-2	TRBJ1-5	.	.	CASSQDYGDQPQHF	TGTGCCAGCAGCCAAGATTACGGAGATCAGCCCCAGCATTTT
TRBV7-6	TRBJ2-5	.	.	CASSHGQLQETQYF	TGTGCCAGCAGCCACGGACAGTTACAAGAGACCCAGTACTTC
TRBV6-2/TRBV6-3	TRBJ1-5	TRBD1	few	CASSFDRVKNQPQHF	TGTGCCAGCAGTTTCGACAGGGTGAAAAATCAGCCCCAGCATTTT
TRBV30	TRBJ1-3	.	.	CAWSVTASGNTIYF	TGTGCCTGGAGTGTAACAGCCTCTGGAAACACCATATATTTT
TRBV6-1	TRBJ2-5	.	.	CASSEATLQETQYF	TGTGCCAGCAGTGAAGCAACTCTCCAAGAGACCCAGTACTTC
TRBV19	TRBJ1-1	.	.	CASSMTRTEAFF	TGTGCCAGTAGTATGACGCGGACTGAAGCTTTCTTT
TRBV19	TRBJ1-2	.	.	CASSQRRARYNYGYTF	TGTGCCAGTAGTCAGCGGCGAGCAAGATATAACTATGGCTACACCTTC
TRBV10-2	TRBJ2-5	.	few	CASSDISETQYF	TGCGCCAGCAGTGATATATCGGAGACCCAGTACTTC
TRBV2	TRBJ2-7	.	.	CASSDALGLLPYF	TGTGCCAGCAGTGATGCCTTGGGGCTTCTCCCCTACTTC
TRBV4-1	TRBJ2-5	.	.	CASSTRQLEETQYF	TGCGCCAGCAGCACCCGACAGCTAGAAGAGACCCAGTACTTC
TRBV10-2	TRBJ1-1	.	.	CASSELTDPTNTEAFF	TGCGCCAGCAGTGAGTTGACAGATCCGACGAACACTGAAGCTTTCTTT
TRBV5-1	TRBJ1-5	.	.	CASSLAGGNQPQHF	TGCGCCAGCAGCTTAGCGGGGGGCAATCAGCCCCAGCATTTT
TRBV4-2	TRBJ2-1	.	.	CASSQAAGRGSYNEQFF	TGTGCCAGCAGCCAAGCCGCCGGCAGGGGTTCCTACAATGAGCAGTTCTTC
TRBV29-1	TRBJ2-5	.	.	CSAARDFQETQYF	TGCAGCGCCGCCCGGGACTTTCAAGAGACCCAGTACTTC
TRBV5-1	TRBJ2-1	.	few	CASSLVDMGFVYNEQFF	TGCGCCAGCAGCTTGGTGGACATGGGGTTCGTCTACAATGAGCAGTTCTTC
TRBV19	TRBJ2-5	TRBD1	.	CASRPGQGPETQYF	TGTGCCAGTAGGCCGGGACAGGGGCCCGAGACCCAGTACTTC
TRBV19	TRBJ1-2	.	.	CASISLADKFHYGYTF	TGTGCCAGTATTTCCCTGGCGGACAAATTCCACTATGGCTACACCTTC
TRBV7-2	TRBJ1-2	.	.	CASIPSRLNYGYTF	TGTGCCAGCATCCCCTCCCGGTTGAACTATGGCTACACCTTC
TRBV4-3	TRBJ1-5	.	.	CASSQDWYQGGNQPQHF	TGCGCCAGCAGCCAAGATTGGTACCAGGGTGGCAATCAGCCCCAGCATTTT
TRBV6-5	TRBJ1-5	.	.	CASWRAGGNQPQHF	TGTGCCAGCTGGCGGGCAGGGGGCAATCAGCCCCAGCATTTT
TRBV6-5	TRBJ1-1	TRBD1	.	CASSQRQGEAFF	TGTGCCAGCAGTCAGAGACAGGGTGAAGCTTTCTTT